This T cell receptor (beta chain) originates from a study of blood T cell repertoires in COVID-19. V was trimmed by 8 bases and J by 1 base, leaving 8 bases between them. There are 12 residues in the CDR3. The data were produced by immunoSEQ multiplex PCR, yet TCRdb's version contains in-frame clones alone and is incomplete. The sample contains 130,000 or so clones, approximately 87% of which appear only once. The V and J genes are TRBV12-3 or TRBV12-4 and TRBJ1-1; D uncertain. This receptor was taken from a man in his sixties with acute or convalescent COVID-19. The source material was peripheral blood. The CDR3 here is CASFRRNTEAFF. CDR3 in DNA: TGTGCCAGCTTCAGGCGGAACACTGAAGCTTTCTTT.